This TCR beta chain came from a study of cytomegalovirus exposure and HLA in healthy donors. The wider study: A previous analysis identified 95 million to 140 million unique TCR beta sequences derived from 180 million or so T cells.

The V gene end was trimmed by 0 bases and the J gene end by 6 bases; junction bases not matched to a gene: 7. Germline V gene sequence: CDR1 SGHRS, CDR2 YFSETQ. The CDR3 sequence is 16 residues long. 13 Jbeta primers and 60 Vbeta primers were used for the PCR. TCRdb's copy holds only in-frame clones and misses some; the assay was immunoSEQ multiplex PCR. The data contain more than 130,000 clones, 70% to 75% of them singletons. Input material: PBMCs. The rearrangement links TRBV5-1 to TRBJ2-1; 9 positions match TRBD2. The clonotype was recovered from a human donor in good health. CDR3 amino acids: CASSLGSSGDPNEQFF. CDR3 bases: TGCGCCAGCAGCTTGGGTTCTAGCGGGGACCCCAATGAGCAGTTCTTC.